This T cell receptor beta chain was documented in a study of blood T cell repertoires in COVID-19. In the study overall: Spain, Italy and the United States supplied samples that represented acute and convalescent COVID-19.

In the study's own analysis: Reference gene primer amplification gave estimated nucleated cell counts. Profiled with immunoSEQ multiplex PCR; TCRdb holds only in-frame clones, not every one. That table gives V, J and clone size, and the DNA gave D and trimming. The sample has approximately 140,000 clones; approximately 87% are singletons. CDR1 is SGHRS and CDR2 is YFSETQ in the germline V gene. The CDR3 extends over 16 amino acids. With V trimmed by 4 bases and J by 9 bases, 10 bases remained unmatched. The chain employs TRBV5-1 and TRBJ2-1; 13 bases agree with TRBD2. Specimen: peripheral blood. This clonotype was sampled from a woman in her thirties or forties with acute or convalescent COVID-19. This CDR3 reads CASSLGTSGIKGEQFF. DNA for the CDR3: TGCGCCAGCAGCCTGGGGACTAGCGGGATAAAGGGTGAGCAGTTCTTC.